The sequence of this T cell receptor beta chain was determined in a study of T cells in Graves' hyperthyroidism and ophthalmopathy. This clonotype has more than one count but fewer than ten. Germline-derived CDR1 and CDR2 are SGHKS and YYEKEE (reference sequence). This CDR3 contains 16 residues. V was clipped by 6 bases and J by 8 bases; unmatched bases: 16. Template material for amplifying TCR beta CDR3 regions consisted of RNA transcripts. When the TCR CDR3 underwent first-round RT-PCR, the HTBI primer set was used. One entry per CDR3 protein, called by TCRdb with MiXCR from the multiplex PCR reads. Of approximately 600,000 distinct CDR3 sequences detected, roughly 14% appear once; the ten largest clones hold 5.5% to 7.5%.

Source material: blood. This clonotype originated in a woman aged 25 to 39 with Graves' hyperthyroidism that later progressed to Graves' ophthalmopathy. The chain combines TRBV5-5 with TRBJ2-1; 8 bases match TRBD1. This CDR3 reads CASTKGQASGGDEQFF. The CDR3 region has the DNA TGTGCCAGCACCAAGGGACAGGCTAGTGGAGGGGATGAGCAGTTCTTC.